The 2 T cell receptor beta chains below were found in one sample sequenced in a study of blood T cell repertoires in COVID-19. Profiled with immunoSEQ multiplex PCR; TCRdb holds only in-frame clones, not every one. Of 300,000 or so clones in the sample, around four fifths were seen once. The sequenced material came from peripheral blood. Receptors were obtained from a woman aged 45-60 years with acute or convalescent COVID-19.

The rearrangement links TRBV6-2 or TRBV6-3 to TRBJ2-2; 10 bases are shared with TRBD2. Trimming removed 6 bases from V and 3 bases from J; junction bases left unmatched: 4. The CDR3 has 15 residues. The germline CDR1 and CDR2 sequences are MNHEY and SVGEGT. CDR3 bases: TGTGCCAGCAGCCAGGGACTAGCGCACACCGGGGAGCTGTTTTTT. Residues: CASSQGLAHTGELFF.

The V call is TRBV7-9, the J call TRBJ2-5; 10 positions agree with TRBD2. The V and J ends lost 5 bases and 4 bases, in that order; junction bases with no gene match: 7. Germline V gives CDR1 SEHNR, CDR2 FQNEAQ (reference sequence). CDR3 length: 15 amino acids. CDR3 protein: CASSKNSGGTETQYF. The CDR3 DNA reads as TGTGCCAGCAGCAAAAATAGCGGGGGGACAGAGACCCAGTACTTC.